Listed here are 25 T cell receptor beta chains from one sample, sequenced in a study of blood T cells in healthy people across ages. PCR was performed a second time for about 6 to 12 cycles using a sample-barcoded 5' primer and a J-beta primer mix. Via MiXCR, TCRdb re-called the 5' RACE reads, giving one row per CDR3 protein. The repertoire holds 800,000 to 1,300,000 distinct CDR3 sequences, 20% to 25% seen once, with 0.65% to 0.95% in the top ten. The sample was also reused in another study, on T cells of mothers and their children.

Specimen: blood. The receptors here all came from a girl between 2 and 10 years old in good health.

This clonotype was seen a few times. The gene calls are TRBV29-1 and TRBJ1-1; D remains unclear. CDR1 and CDR2 from the germline V gene are SQVTM and ANQGSEA. The CDR3 covers 11 residues. Trimming pared 7 bases from V and 8 bases from J, leaving 14 bases between. CDR3 in amino acids: CSALRESEAFF. CDR3 DNA: TGCAGCGCTCTCCGCGAATCCGAAGCTTTCTTT.

This clonotype was counted once. The rearrangement joins TRBV7-3 to TRBJ1-1; D ambiguous. The V gene's germline CDR1 is SGHTA and CDR2 FQGTGA. CDR3 length: 14 amino acids. Trimming removed 5 bases at V and 0 bases at J, with 10 bases between. CDR3 nucleotide sequence: TGTGCCAGCAGCATACAGAGCCTGAACACTGAAGCTTTCTTT. Encoded protein: CASSIQSLNTEAFF.

With regard to this clonotype: The germline gene is not matched at one end of the junction; a read error may be the cause. The rearrangement uses TRBV15 and TRBJ1-3, with TRBD1 identical over 7 bases. The CDR3 runs 15 residues. Germline V gene sequence: CDR1 LNHNV, CDR2 YYDKDF (reference sequence). The CDR3 region has the DNA TGTGCCCCCAGCCGCTCCGGGACAGCTGGAAACACCATATATTTT. Its translation: CAPSRSGTAGNTIYF.

Only a few counts were recorded for this clonotype. CDR3 sequence reads: CSAREGTGYYNEQFF. CDR3 bases: TGCAGTGCTAGAGAAGGGACTGGGTACTACAATGAGCAGTTCTTC. This chain uses TRBV20-1 with TRBJ2-5; tentatively, D is TRBD2 (6 bases). Judging by the DNA end, TRBJ2-1 fits better; the J call may be wrong. Per germline, CDR1 DFQATT and CDR2 SNEGSKA (reference sequence). CDR3 length: 15 amino acids.

In this sample, this clonotype turned up a few times. The V gene is TRBV20-1, the J gene TRBJ2-5; 9 nucleotides match TRBD1. The J call may be wrong; the DNA end is better matched by TRBJ2-7. CDR3 length equals 13 residues. CDR1 is DFQATT, CDR2 SNEGSKA, per germline (reference sequence). The CDR3 region is CSAEGQGNHEQYF. As DNA, the CDR3 is TGCAGTGCTGAGGGACAGGGTAACCACGAGCAGTACTTC.

This chain joins TRBV29-1 and TRBJ1-2, with no clear D. The CDR3 loop spans 10 amino acids. The V gene lost 3 bases and the J gene lost 4 bases, with 3 bases spanning the gap. Germline assignment: CDR1 SQVTM and CDR2 ANQGSEA. This chain's CDR3 is CSVDSYGYTF. The DNA for the CDR3 is TGCAGCGTTGACAGCTATGGCTACACCTTC.

This clonotype was detected a few times. The V call is TRBV20-1, the J call TRBJ2-1; D gene uncertain. The J call is doubtful: the DNA matches TRBJ2-7 better. This CDR3 contains 16 residues. Germline V gives CDR1 DFQATT, CDR2 SNEGSKA (reference sequence). This CDR3 is CSARASLSSTLYEQYF. CDR3 in DNA: TGCAGTGCTAGAGCGTCCCTATCTTCCACCCTCTACGAGCAGTACTTC.

The chain carries TRBV7-9 and TRBJ2-5; TRBD1 is a possible D gene (5 bases). The tail of the sequence fits TRBJ2-1 better, so the J call may be wrong. CDR1 and CDR2 (germline): SEHNR, FQNEAQ (reference sequence). This CDR3 has 13 residues. The CDR3 DNA reads as TGTGCCAGCAGCCCTACAGGATCCAATGAGCAGTTCTTC. It yields the protein CASSPTGSNEQFF.

The J gene is TRBJ2-6, the V gene TRBV12-3 or TRBV12-4, with D tentatively TRBD1 (6 bases). V lost 4 bases, J lost 9 bases, and 16 bases lay in between. This CDR3 spans 15 amino acids. CDR3 sequence: CASSSHRVGGNVLTF. For the CDR3, the DNA is TGTGCCAGCAGTTCCCACAGGGTGGGTGGCAACGTCCTGACTTTC.

Comments on this clonotype: An end of the junction does not agree with germline; a read error may underlie this. The chain is built from TRBV5-1 and TRBJ1-3, with 9 positions matching TRBD1. Germline V gene data show CDR1 as SGHRS and CDR2 as YFSETQ. CDR3 size: 13 residues. The CDR3 DNA reads TGCGCCAGCAGCTTCGACACAGGGGGCGCCGTGGATTTT. This encodes CASSFDTGGAVDF.

The chain recombines TRBV20-1 with TRBJ1-5, with TRBD1 matching 7 bases. This CDR3 is built from 13 residues. Germline values: CDR1 DFQATT, CDR2 SNEGSKA (reference sequence). Trimming cost V 3 bases and J 5 bases; bases outside gene matches: 4. The CDR3 DNA reads as TGCAGTGCTAGGACAGGGCCAGATCAGCCCCAGCATTTT. Encoded protein: CSARTGPDQPQHF.

This chain links TRBV2 with TRBJ2-5; 9 positions match TRBD2. The CDR3 has 15 residues. V was pared by 4 bases and J by 4 bases, with 7 bases of the junction left unmatched. Germline V gene data show CDR1 as SNHLY and CDR2 as FYNNEI. The CDR3 bases are TGTGCCAGCAGTGGGACTAGCGTGTCGGGAGAGACCCAGTACTTC. It is translated as CASSGTSVSGETQYF.

There are many counts of this clonotype. CDR3 amino acids: CSARDSGASVLIDIGTQYF. The CDR3 bases are TGCAGTGCTAGAGATTCCGGGGCCAGTGTTTTAATAGACATAGGGACCCAGTACTTC. The chain combines TRBV20-1 with TRBJ2-5; D tentatively fits TRBD1 or TRBD2 (5 bases each). Germline CDR1 reads DFQATT; CDR2 reads SNEGSKA (reference sequence). The CDR3 is 19 amino acids. V gave up 0 bases and J gave up 7 bases, with 30 bases separating them.

To note about this clonotype: One end of the junction fails to match germline, which may point to a read error. This chain links TRBV6-1 with TRBJ1-2; 10 bases are a match to TRBD1. The germline CDR1 and CDR2 sequences are MNHNS and SASEGT. The CDR3 spans 13 residues. CDR3 loop: CASSDRDRGGKAF. CDR3 sequence (DNA): TGTGCCAGCAGTGACCGGGACAGGGGTGGCAAGGCCTTC.

This clonotype was picked up a small number of times. The gene calls are TRBV7-3 and TRBJ2-7; TRBD1 matches at 7 bases. CDR1 is SGHTA, CDR2 FQGTGA, per germline. The CDR3 sequence is 14 residues long. V gave up 5 bases and J gave up 5 bases; unmatched junction bases: 9. CDR3: CASSINRDSNEQYF. The CDR3, as DNA: TGTGCCAGCAGCATAAACCGGGACAGCAACGAGCAGTACTTC.

V gene TRBV7-6 combines with J gene TRBJ2-2; D is possibly TRBD2 (6 bases). Trimming stripped 5 bases from V and 1 base from J, with 17 bases between. Germline CDR1 reads SGHVS; CDR2 reads FNYEAQ. The CDR3 loop spans 17 amino acids. The CDR3 DNA reads as TGTGCCAGCAGCCCTAGACCGGGACTCAAGAACACCGGGGAGCTGTTTTTT. This translates into CASSPRPGLKNTGELFF.

The gene calls are TRBV4-1 and TRBJ2-4; D is possibly TRBD1 (5 bases). Trimming removed 0 bases at V and 6 bases at J, with 12 bases between. CDR1 and CDR2 from the germline V gene are MGHRA and YSYEKL. This CDR3 contains 15 residues. The CDR3 DNA reads TGCGCCAGCAGCCAAGATCAGGGATTGGGAAACATTCAGTACTTC. It specifies CASSQDQGLGNIQYF.

The rearrangement links TRBV29-1 to TRBJ2-4; the D is unclear. Germline CDR1 SQVTM, CDR2 ANQGSEA. Trimming took off 4 bases at V and 8 bases at J, with 12 bases between the two ends. The CDR3 spans 12 residues. CDR3 in DNA: TGCAGCGTTGTAGGTAGGGCCGACATTCAGTACTTC. Its translation is CSVVGRADIQYF.

There are a few counts of this clonotype. The chain combines TRBV4-1 with TRBJ2-3, with 9 bases fitting TRBD2. The CDR3 sequence is 17 residues long. V trimming: 0 bases; J trimming: 2 bases; junction bases outside the gene matches: 6. Germline assignment: CDR1 MGHRA and CDR2 YSYEKL. The CDR3 region is CASSQDRLAEFTDTQYF. CDR3 nucleotides: TGCGCCAGCAGCCAAGACAGACTAGCGGAATTCACAGATACGCAGTATTTT.

The rearrangement joins TRBV20-1 to TRBJ2-3; D tentatively reads TRBD1 or TRBD2 (5 bases each). Germline V CDR1 and CDR2: DFQATT, SNEGSKA (reference sequence). This CDR3 is built from 13 residues. V was clipped by 3 bases and J by 3 bases, with 10 bases between them. CDR3 nucleotides: TGCAGTGCTAGTGGGGGAGCGACAGATACGCAGTATTTT. It specifies CSASGGATDTQYF.

About this clonotype: One end of the junction does not line up with germline, which may come from a read error. The chain joins TRBV20-1 to TRBJ2-2; the D call may be TRBD1 or TRBD2 (5 bases each). CDR1 is DFQATT and CDR2 is SNEGSKA in the germline V gene (reference sequence). The CDR3 contains 13 residues. The chain's CDR3 is CSARTAGTGKLFF. The CDR3 bases are TGCAGTGCTAGAACTGCCGGGACCGGGAAGCTGTTTTTT.

Note on this clonotype: At one of its ends the junction is not consistent with the germline gene, which may arise from a read error. The rearrangement links TRBV4-2 to TRBJ2-1, with 11 bases identical to TRBD2. CDR3 size: 16 residues. In germline, CDR1 is LGHNA, CDR2 YNFKEQ. The CDR3 DNA follows: TGTGCCAACAGCCAAGATTTAGCGGGGGGGTTTGGTGAGCAGTTCTTC. It yields the protein CANSQDLAGGFGEQFF.

This clonotype was counted many times. The chain couples TRBV12-3 or TRBV12-4 to TRBJ2-7, with 10 positions matching TRBD2. V lost 5 bases, J lost 5 bases, and 6 bases stayed unmatched. There are 14 residues in the CDR3. CDR3 sequence reads: CASSALAGDDEQYF. CDR3 in DNA: TGTGCCAGCAGTGCCCTAGCGGGGGACGACGAGCAGTACTTC.

The table lists this clonotype with a few counts. The chain links TRBV29-1 to TRBJ2-7; TRBD2 matches 16 bases. The CDR3 totals 16 residues. CDR1 and CDR2 (germline): SQVTM, ANQGSEA. The V gene end was trimmed by 4 bases and the J gene end by 2 bases; junction bases not matched to a gene: 5. Here the CDR3 reads CSVAGTSGRETYEQYF. DNA of the CDR3: TGCAGCGTTGCCGGGACTAGCGGGAGGGAGACCTACGAGCAGTACTTC.

The V gene is TRBV6-1, the J gene TRBJ2-1, with D unresolved. The CDR3 has 10 residues. Germline-derived CDR1 and CDR2 are MNHNS and SASEGT. Trimming took off 1 base at V and 12 bases at J, with 4 bases between the two ends. Here the CDR3 reads CASSEVGQFF. The CDR3, as DNA: TGTGCCAGCAGTGAAGTCGGGCAGTTCTTC.